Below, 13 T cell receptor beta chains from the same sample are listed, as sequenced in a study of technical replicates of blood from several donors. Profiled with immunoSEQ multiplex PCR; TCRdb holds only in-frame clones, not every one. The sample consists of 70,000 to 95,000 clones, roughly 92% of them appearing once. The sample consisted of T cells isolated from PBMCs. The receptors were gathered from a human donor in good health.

The CDR3 is CASSLAAGSHYGYTF. The CDR3 DNA sequence: TGTGCCAGCAGCTTGGCCGCCGGGTCCCACTATGGCTACACCTTC. The genes are TRBV5-4 and TRBJ1-2, with D uncertain. The germline V gene has CDR1 SGHNT and CDR2 YYREEE (reference sequence). This CDR3 has 15 residues. The ends were cut back, 0 bases at V and 3 bases at J, with 12 bases in the middle.

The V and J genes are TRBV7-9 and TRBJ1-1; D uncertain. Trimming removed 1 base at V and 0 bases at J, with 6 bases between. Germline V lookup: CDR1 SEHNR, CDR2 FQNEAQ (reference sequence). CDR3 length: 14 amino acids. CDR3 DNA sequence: TGTGCCAGCAGCTTAGGGTCAGTGAACACTGAAGCTTTCTTT. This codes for CASSLGSVNTEAFF.

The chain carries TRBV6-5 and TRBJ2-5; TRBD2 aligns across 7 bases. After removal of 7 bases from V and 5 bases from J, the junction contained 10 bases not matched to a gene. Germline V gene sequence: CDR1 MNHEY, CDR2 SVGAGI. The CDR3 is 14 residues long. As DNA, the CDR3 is TGTGCCAGCACCCAAAGGGAGGGAGGGGAGACCCAGTACTTC. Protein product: CASTQREGGETQYF.

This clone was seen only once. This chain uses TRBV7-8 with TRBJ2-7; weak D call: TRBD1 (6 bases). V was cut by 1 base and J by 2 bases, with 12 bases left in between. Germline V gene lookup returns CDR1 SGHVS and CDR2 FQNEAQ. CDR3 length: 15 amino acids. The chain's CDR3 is CASSLERSGAYEQYF. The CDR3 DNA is TGTGCCAGCAGCTTAGAAAGGTCAGGGGCCTACGAGCAGTACTTC.

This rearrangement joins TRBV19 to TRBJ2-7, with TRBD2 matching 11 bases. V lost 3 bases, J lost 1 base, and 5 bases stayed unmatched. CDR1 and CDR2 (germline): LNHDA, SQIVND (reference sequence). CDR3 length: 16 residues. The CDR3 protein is CASSMPLAGGSYEQYF. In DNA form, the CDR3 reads TGTGCCAGTAGTATGCCCCTAGCGGGAGGATCCTACGAGCAGTACTTC. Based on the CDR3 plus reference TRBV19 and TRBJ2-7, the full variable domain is DGGITQSPKYLFRKEGQNVTLSCEQNLNHDAMYWYRQDPGQGLRLIYYSQIVNDFQKGDIAEGYSVSREKKESFPLTVTSAQKNPTAFYLCASSMPLAGGSYEQYFGPGTRLTVT.

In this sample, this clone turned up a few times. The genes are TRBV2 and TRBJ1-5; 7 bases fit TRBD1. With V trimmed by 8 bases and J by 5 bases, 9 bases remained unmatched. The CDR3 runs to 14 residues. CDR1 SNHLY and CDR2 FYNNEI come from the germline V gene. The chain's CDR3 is CASRDSLNYQPQHF. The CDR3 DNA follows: TGTGCCAGCCGGGACAGCCTTAACTATCAGCCCCAGCATTTT.

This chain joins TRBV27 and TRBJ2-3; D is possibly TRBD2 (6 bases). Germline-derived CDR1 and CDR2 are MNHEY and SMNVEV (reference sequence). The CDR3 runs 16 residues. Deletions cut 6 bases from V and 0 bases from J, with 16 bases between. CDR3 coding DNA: TGTGCCAGCAGCTCTCCTAGCGCTCCTAGCACAGATACGCAGTATTTT. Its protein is CASSSPSAPSTDTQYF.

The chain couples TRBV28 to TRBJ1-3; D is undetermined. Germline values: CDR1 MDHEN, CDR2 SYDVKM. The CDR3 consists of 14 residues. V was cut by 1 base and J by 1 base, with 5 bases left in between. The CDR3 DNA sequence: TGTGCCAGCAGTTTATCGAGGTCTGGAAACACCATATATTTT. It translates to CASSLSRSGNTIYF.

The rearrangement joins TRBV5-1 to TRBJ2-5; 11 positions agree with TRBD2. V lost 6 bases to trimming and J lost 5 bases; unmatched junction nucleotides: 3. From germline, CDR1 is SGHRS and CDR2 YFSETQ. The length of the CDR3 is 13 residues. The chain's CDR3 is CASTLAGVETQYF. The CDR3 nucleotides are TGCGCCAGCACACTAGCGGGAGTTGAGACCCAGTACTTC.

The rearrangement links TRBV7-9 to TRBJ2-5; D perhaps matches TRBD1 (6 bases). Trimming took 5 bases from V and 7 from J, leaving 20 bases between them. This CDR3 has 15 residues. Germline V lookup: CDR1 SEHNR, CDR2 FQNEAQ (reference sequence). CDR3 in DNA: TGTGCCAGCAGCCTACCCGGCAGGGGTTTAGGGACCCAGTACTTC. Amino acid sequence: CASSLPGRGLGTQYF.

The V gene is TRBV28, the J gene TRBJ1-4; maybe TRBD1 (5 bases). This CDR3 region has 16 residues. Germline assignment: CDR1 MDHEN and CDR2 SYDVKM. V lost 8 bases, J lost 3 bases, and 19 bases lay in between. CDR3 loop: CASVAGGGWANEKLFF. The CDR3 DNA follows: TGTGCCAGCGTTGCAGGCGGGGGATGGGCTAATGAAAAACTGTTTTTT.

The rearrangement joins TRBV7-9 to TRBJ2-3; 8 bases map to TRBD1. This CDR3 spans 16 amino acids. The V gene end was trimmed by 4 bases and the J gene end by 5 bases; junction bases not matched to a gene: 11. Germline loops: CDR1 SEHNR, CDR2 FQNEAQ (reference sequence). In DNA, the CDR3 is TGTGCCAGCAGCTCCTTAGGGGGAACAGGGGGAGATACGCAGTATTTT. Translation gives CASSSLGGTGGDTQYF.

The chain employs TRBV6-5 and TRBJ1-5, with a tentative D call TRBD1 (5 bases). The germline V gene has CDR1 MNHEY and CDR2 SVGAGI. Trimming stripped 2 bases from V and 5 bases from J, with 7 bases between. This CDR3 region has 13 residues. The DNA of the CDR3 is TGTGCCAGCAGTTACCGGGGGGATCAGCCCCAGCATTTT. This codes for CASSYRGDQPQHF.